This T cell receptor (beta chain) derives from a study of T cells in localized non-small cell lung cancer. Data came from immunoSEQ multiplex PCR; TCRdb stores just in-frame clones and leaves some out. The top ten hold around 3.8% of the sample, which has about 40,000 clones, roughly 86% seen once. V lost 5 bases to trimming and J lost 3 bases, with 10 bases between them. Germline CDR1 is SGHAT and CDR2 is FQNNGV. CDR3 length equals 13 residues. The specimen was peripheral blood, collected before any cancer treatment. J is TRBJ1-1 and V is TRBV11-2; D remains ambiguous. The TCR was taken from a man between 18 and 49 years old with stage I lung adenocarcinoma. Written as DNA, the CDR3 is TGTGCCAGCAGCCGTAGCCAGGACACTGAAGCTTTCTTT. Amino acid sequence: CASSRSQDTEAFF.